Sequencing of this T cell receptor beta chain was carried out in a study of neurological immune-mediated disorders. 5'RACE with 10-nucleotide random UMIs produced the cDNA. One entry per CDR3 protein, called by TCRdb with MiXCR from the 5' RACE reads. The data contain tens of thousands of distinct CDR3 sequences, about 9.7% of them singletons. In its sample, this clonotype was seen many times. Looked up from germline, CDR1 is SGHRS and CDR2 is YFSETQ. CDR3 length: 15 amino acids. Trimming removed 0 bases from V and 4 bases from J, with 12 bases in between. This TCR was sampled from a man aged 45-60 years in good health. The chain employs TRBV5-1 and TRBJ2-3; D may correspond to TRBD1 or TRBD2 (6 bases each). Sequenced input: PBMCs. This chain's CDR3 is CASSLAGAAADTQYF. DNA for the CDR3: TGCGCCAGCAGCTTGGCGGGGGCCGCCGCAGATACGCAGTATTTT.